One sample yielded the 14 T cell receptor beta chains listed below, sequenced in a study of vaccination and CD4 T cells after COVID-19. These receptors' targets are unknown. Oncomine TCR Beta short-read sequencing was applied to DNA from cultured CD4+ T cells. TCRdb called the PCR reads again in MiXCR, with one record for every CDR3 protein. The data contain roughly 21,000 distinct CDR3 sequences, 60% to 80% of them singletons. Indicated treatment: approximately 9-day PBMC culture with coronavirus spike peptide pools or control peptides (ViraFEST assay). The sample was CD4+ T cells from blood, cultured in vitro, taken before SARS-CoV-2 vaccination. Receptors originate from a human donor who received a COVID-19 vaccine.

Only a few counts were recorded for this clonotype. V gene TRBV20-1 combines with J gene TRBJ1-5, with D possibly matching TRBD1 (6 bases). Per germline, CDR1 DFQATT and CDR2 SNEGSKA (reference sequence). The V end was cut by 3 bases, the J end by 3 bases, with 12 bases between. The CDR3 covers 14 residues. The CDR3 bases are TGCAGTGCTAGTTTGGGGGCTGTCAATCAGCCCCAGCATTTT. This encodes CSASLGAVNQPQHF.

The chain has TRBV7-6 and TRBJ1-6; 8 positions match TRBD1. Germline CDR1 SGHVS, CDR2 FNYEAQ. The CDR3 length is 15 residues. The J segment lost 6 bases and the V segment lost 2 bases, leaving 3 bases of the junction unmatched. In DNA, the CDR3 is TGTGCCAGCAGCTTAAGTCAGGGGGCTAATTCACCCCTCCACTTT. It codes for CASSLSQGANSPLHF. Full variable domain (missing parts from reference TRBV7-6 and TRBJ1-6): GAGVSQSPRYKVTKRGQDVALRCDPISGHVSLYWYRQALGQGPEFLTYFNYEAQQDKSGLPNDRFSAERPEGSISTLTIQRTEQRDSAMYRCASSLSQGANSPLHFGNGTRLTVT.

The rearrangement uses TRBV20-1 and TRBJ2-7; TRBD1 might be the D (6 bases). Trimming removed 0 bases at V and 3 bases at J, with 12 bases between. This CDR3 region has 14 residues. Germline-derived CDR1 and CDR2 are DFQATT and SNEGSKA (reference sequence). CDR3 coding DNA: TGCAGTGCTAGAGACAGGGGTGAGGTCTACGAGCAGTACTTC. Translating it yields CSARDRGEVYEQYF.

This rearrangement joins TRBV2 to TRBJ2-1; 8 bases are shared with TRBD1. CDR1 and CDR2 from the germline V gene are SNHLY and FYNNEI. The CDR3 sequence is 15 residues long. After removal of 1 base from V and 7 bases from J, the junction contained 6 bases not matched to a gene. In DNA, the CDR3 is TGTGCCAGCAGTGAAGGACAGGGGTACGGGAATGAGCAGTTCTTC. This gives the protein CASSEGQGYGNEQFF.

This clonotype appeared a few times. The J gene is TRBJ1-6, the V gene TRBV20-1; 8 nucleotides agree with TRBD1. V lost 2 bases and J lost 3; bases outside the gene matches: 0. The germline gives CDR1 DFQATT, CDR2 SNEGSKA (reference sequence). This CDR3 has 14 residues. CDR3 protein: CSARTGGYNSPLHF. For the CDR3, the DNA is TGCAGTGCTAGAACAGGGGGCTATAATTCACCCCTCCACTTT.

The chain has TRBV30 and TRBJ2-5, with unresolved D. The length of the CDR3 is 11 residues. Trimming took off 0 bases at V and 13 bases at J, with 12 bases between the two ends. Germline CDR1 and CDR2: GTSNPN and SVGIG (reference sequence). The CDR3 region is CAWSVGTLWYF. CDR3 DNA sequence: TGTGCCTGGAGTGTAGGAACCCTCTGGTACTTC.

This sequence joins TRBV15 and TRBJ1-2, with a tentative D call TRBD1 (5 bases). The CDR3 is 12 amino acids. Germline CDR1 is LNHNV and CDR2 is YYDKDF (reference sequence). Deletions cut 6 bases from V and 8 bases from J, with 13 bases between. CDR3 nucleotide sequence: TGTGCCACCAGTTGGGGGGTGAGGGGCTACACCTTC. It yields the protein CATSWGVRGYTF.

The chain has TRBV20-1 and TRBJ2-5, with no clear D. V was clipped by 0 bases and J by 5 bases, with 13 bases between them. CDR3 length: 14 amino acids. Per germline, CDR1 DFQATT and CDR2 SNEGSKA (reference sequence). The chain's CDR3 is CSARDSRPTETQYF. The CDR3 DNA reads TGCAGTGCTAGAGATTCGCGGCCTACTGAGACCCAGTACTTC.

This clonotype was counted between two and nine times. The CDR3, as DNA: TGTGCCAGCAGTGAACTTTTTTACGAGCAGTACTTC. Translation gives CASSELFYEQYF. V usage is TRBV6-1 and J usage is TRBJ2-7, with D unclear. The V and J ends lost 2 bases and 4 bases respectively, with 6 bases between them. From germline, CDR1 is MNHNS and CDR2 SASEGT. This CDR3 region has 12 residues.

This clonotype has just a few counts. The DNA for the CDR3 is TGTGCCAGCAGTGAAGCGATGGGGACAGGGCGGCTATACTACACCTTC. It is translated as CASSEAMGTGRLYYTF. V gene TRBV2 combines with J gene TRBJ1-2, with 9 bases identical to TRBD1. V trimming: 0 bases; J trimming: 10 bases; junction bases outside the gene matches: 12. The CDR3 runs to 16 residues. The germline V gene has CDR1 SNHLY and CDR2 FYNNEI.

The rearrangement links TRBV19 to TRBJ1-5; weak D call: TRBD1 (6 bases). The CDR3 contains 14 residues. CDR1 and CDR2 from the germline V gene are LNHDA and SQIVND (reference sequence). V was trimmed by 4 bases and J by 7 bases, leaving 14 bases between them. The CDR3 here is CASSTHRVEQPQHF. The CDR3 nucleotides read TGTGCCAGTAGTACCCACAGGGTCGAGCAGCCCCAGCATTTT.

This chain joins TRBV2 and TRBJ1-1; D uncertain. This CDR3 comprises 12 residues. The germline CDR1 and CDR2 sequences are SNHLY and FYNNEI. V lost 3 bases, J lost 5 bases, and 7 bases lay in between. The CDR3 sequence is CASSDSGTEAFF. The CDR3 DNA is TGTGCCAGCAGTGATTCCGGGACTGAAGCTTTCTTT.

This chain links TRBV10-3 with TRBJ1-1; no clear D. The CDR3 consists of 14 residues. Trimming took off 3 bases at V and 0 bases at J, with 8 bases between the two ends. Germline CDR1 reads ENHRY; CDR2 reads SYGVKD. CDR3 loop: CAISDRGLNTEAFF. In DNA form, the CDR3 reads TGTGCCATCAGTGATCGAGGGCTGAACACTGAAGCTTTCTTT.

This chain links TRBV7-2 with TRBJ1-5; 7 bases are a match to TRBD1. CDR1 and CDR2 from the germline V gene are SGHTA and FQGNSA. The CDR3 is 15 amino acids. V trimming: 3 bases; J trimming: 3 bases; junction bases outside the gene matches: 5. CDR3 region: CASSLRDSTNQPQHF. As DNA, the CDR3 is TGTGCCAGCAGCTTGAGGGACAGCACCAATCAGCCCCAGCATTTT.